The 19 T cell receptor beta chains listed next were all sequenced from one sample in a study of breast tumors, draining lymph nodes, adjacent tissues. Samples came from axillary lymph nodes draining the breast cancer. TCRdb processed the multiplex PCR reads anew with MiXCR; each CDR3 protein has one entry. The sample has approximately 280,000 distinct CDR3 sequences, more than 30% seen once. The sample taken for sequencing was axillary lymph node tissue. These receptor sequences come from a female donor with breast cancer. Some clones in this sample may be carry-over from other donors' samples.

This clonotype was found many times. Here the CDR3 DNA reads TGTGCCAGCAGTAAAAGGACTAGGCTCTACGAGCAGTACTTC. It specifies CASSKRTRLYEQYF. The rearrangement links TRBV7-2 to TRBJ2-7; 7 bases agree with TRBD2. The germline V gene encodes CDR1 SGHTA and CDR2 FQGNSA. This CDR3 spans 14 amino acids. With 6 bases clipped from V and 3 bases from J, the junction kept 8 bases outside the gene matches.

This clonotype has at least ten counts. The rearrangement uses TRBV20-1 and TRBJ2-1, with a tentative D call TRBD2 (6 bases). V dropped 3 bases and J dropped 9 bases, with 9 bases sitting between them. The CDR3 is made up of 11 amino acids. Germline loops: CDR1 DFQATT, CDR2 SNEGSKA (reference sequence). This CDR3 reads CSASGSSEQFF. The CDR3 DNA reads TGCAGTGCTAGCGGGAGTAGTGAGCAGTTCTTC.

This clonotype was detected ten times or more. The V call is TRBV5-6, the J call TRBJ1-5; TRBD1 aligns across 11 bases. The CDR3 has 16 residues. V trimming: 3 bases; J trimming: 6 bases; junction bases outside the gene matches: 8. Germline CDR1 reads SGHDT; CDR2 reads YYEEEE. Written as DNA, the CDR3 is TGTGCCAGCAGCTCCGGAAGGACAGGGGGCTTTCAGCCCCAGCATTTT. Its protein product is CASSSGRTGGFQPQHF.

For this clonotype: The junction departs from the called germline gene at one end, perhaps through a read error. The rearrangement uses TRBV5-4 and TRBJ2-1; no firm D call. Germline V gene data show CDR1 as SGHNT and CDR2 as YYREEE (reference sequence). The CDR3 consists of 15 residues. The CDR3 sequence is CASSFGQSSYSEQFF. The CDR3 DNA reads as TGTGCCAGCAGCTTCGGGCAGAGCTCCTACAGTGAGCAGTTCTTC.

The gene calls are TRBV3-1 and TRBJ1-2; possibly TRBD1 for D (6 bases). The CDR3 contains 16 residues. The germline CDR1 and CDR2 sequences are LGHDT and YNNKEL (reference sequence). V was shortened by 4 bases and J by 7 bases, with 22 bases between the two germline ends. The CDR3 is CASSPHDVRGIGGYTF. Here the CDR3 DNA reads TGTGCCAGCAGCCCCCATGACGTCAGGGGCATAGGTGGCTACACCTTC.

This clonotype was picked up many times. This chain uses TRBV20-1 with TRBJ2-5, with no clear D. The length of the CDR3 is 11 residues. Germline CDR1 reads DFQATT; CDR2 reads SNEGSKA (reference sequence). The germline V and J ends were trimmed by 3 bases and 5 bases, with 7 bases remaining between them. The CDR3, as DNA: TGCAGTGCTAGTAGCACGGAGACCCAGTACTTC. Translating gives CSASSTETQYF.

This clonotype occurred many times. The CDR3 DNA sequence: TGTGCCAGCAGTTTAGCCGGGAGGCCGGGGAATGAGCAGTTCTTC. Translated, it gives CASSLAGRPGNEQFF. The chain carries TRBV12-3 or TRBV12-4 and TRBJ2-1; 7 positions agree with TRBD2. V was pared by 0 bases and J by 7 bases, with 6 bases of the junction left unmatched. The CDR3 loop spans 15 amino acids.

The chain is built from TRBV7-6 and TRBJ1-4; 7 bases map to TRBD1. CDR3 length: 15 amino acids. V lost 1 base to trimming and J lost 4 bases; unmatched junction nucleotides: 3. Germline-derived CDR1 and CDR2 are SGHVS and FNYEAQ. The CDR3 nucleotides read TGTGCCAGCAGCTTAGAGGGACAGTATAATGAAAAACTGTTTTTT. The encoded protein is CASSLEGQYNEKLFF.

This clonotype occurred many times. The chain links TRBV6-6 to TRBJ2-3, with TRBD2 matching 9 bases. Looked up from germline, CDR1 is MNHNY and CDR2 is SVGAGI (reference sequence). The CDR3 has 16 amino acids. V lost 5 bases to trimming and J lost 4 bases; unmatched junction nucleotides: 10. The CDR3 coding sequence is TGTGCCAGCAGTAAGGCCCCCCTAGCGGGACCAGATACGCAGTATTTT. Its protein product is CASSKAPLAGPDTQYF.

This clonotype was observed at least ten times. This chain uses TRBV20-1 with TRBJ2-3; perhaps D is TRBD1 or TRBD2 (5 bases each). Trimming took off 5 bases at V and 1 base at J, with 10 bases between the two ends. The CDR3 runs 13 residues. CDR1 is DFQATT and CDR2 is SNEGSKA in the germline V gene (reference sequence). CDR3 coding DNA: TGCAGTGCTGGGGGTCTCCGCACAGATACGCAGTATTTT. Translation: CSAGGLRTDTQYF.

The rearrangement links TRBV5-6 to TRBJ1-1, with D possibly matching TRBD1 (6 bases). The CDR3 contains 14 residues. Germline V gives CDR1 SGHDT, CDR2 YYEEEE. V lost 2 bases and J 1 base, leaving 9 bases between the germline ends. The CDR3 loop is CASSFTTGNTEAFF. In nucleotides, the CDR3 is TGTGCCAGCAGCTTTACGACAGGGAACACTGAAGCTTTCTTT.

The rearrangement joins TRBV27 to TRBJ2-1; no clear D gene. The CDR3 has 15 amino acids. CDR1 is MNHEY and CDR2 is SMNVEV in the germline V gene (reference sequence). Trimming took 6 bases from V and 8 from J, leaving 20 bases between them. The CDR3 protein is CASRARPPRTDEQFF. In DNA, the CDR3 is TGTGCCAGCAGAGCCCGGCCACCCCGGACCGATGAGCAGTTCTTC.

This clonotype was counted at least ten times. The genes are TRBV20-1 and TRBJ2-1, with D possibly TRBD2 on 6 matching bases. The CDR3 totals 16 residues. V was cut by 2 bases and J by 4 bases, with 18 bases left in between. The germline gives CDR1 DFQATT, CDR2 SNEGSKA (reference sequence). As DNA, the CDR3 is TGCAGTGCTAGAAACCGACTAGTTGGGTTTTACAATGAGCAGTTCTTC. Its translation: CSARNRLVGFYNEQFF.

In its sample, this clonotype was seen many times. The V call is TRBV12-3 or TRBV12-4, the J call TRBJ2-3; either TRBD1 or TRBD2 may supply D (6 bases each). The CDR3 totals 17 residues. V was clipped by 5 bases and J by 0 bases, with 18 bases between them. The CDR3 DNA is TGTGCCAGCAGTCACAGCACGGGGGCGGGTAGCACAGATACGCAGTATTTT. It encodes CASSHSTGAGSTDTQYF.

This clonotype showed up just a few times. V is TRBV18 and J is TRBJ1-5; 10 bases align to TRBD1. Trimming cost V 4 bases and J 3 bases; bases outside gene matches: 3. The CDR3 runs to 15 residues. The germline gives CDR1 KGHSH, CDR2 LQKENI. CDR3 amino acids: CASSQGQGTNQPQHF. CDR3 nucleotide sequence: TGTGCCAGCTCACAGGGACAGGGGACCAATCAGCCCCAGCATTTT. The full variable domain, rest sourced from reference TRBV18 and TRBJ1-5, is NAGVMQNPRHLVRRRGQEARLRCSPMKGHSHVYWYRQLPEEGLKFMVYLQKENIIDESGMPKERFSAEFPKEGPSILRIQQVVRGDSAAYFCASSQGQGTNQPQHFGDGTRLSIL.

This clonotype was observed at least ten times. The V gene is TRBV24-1, the J gene TRBJ2-5; D not resolved. The V gene lost 0 bases and the J gene lost 2 bases, with 12 bases spanning the gap. CDR3 length: 16 residues. In germline, CDR1 is KGHDR, CDR2 SFDVKD. The CDR3 nucleotides read TGTGCCACCAGTGATTTGGGAATTGGCAATCAAGAGACCCAGTACTTC. Amino acids: CATSDLGIGNQETQYF.

The gene calls are TRBV7-9 and TRBJ1-6; 8 bases fit TRBD1. Germline loops: CDR1 SEHNR, CDR2 FQNEAQ (reference sequence). Trimming at V came to 5 bases and at J to 7 bases, leaving 4 bases not matched to a gene. This CDR3 has 14 amino acids. CDR3 region: CASSPRDRNSPLHF. CDR3 in DNA: TGTGCCAGCAGCCCCCGGGACAGGAATTCACCCCTCCACTTT. The full variable domain, with the rest looked up from reference TRBV7-9 and TRBJ1-6, is DTGVSQNPRHKITKRGQNVTFRCDPISEHNRLYWYRQTLGQGPEFLTYFQNEAQLEKSRLLSDRFSAERPKGSFSTLEIQRTEQGDSAMYLCASSPRDRNSPLHFGNGTRLTVT.

The rearrangement links TRBV29-1 to TRBJ2-7, with 7 bases aligning to TRBD1. With V trimmed by 8 bases and J by 3 bases, 7 bases remained unmatched. Germline V CDR1 and CDR2: SQVTM, ANQGSEA. The CDR3 loop spans 12 amino acids. The CDR3 sequence is CSFGQVGYEQYF. The CDR3 DNA sequence: TGCAGCTTTGGACAGGTGGGCTACGAGCAGTACTTC.

This clonotype was observed at least ten times. V is TRBV29-1 and J is TRBJ1-5; 9 bases match TRBD1. The J segment lost 4 bases and the V segment lost 7 bases, leaving 11 bases of the junction unmatched. The CDR3 contains 15 residues. Germline CDR1 is SQVTM and CDR2 is ANQGSEA. CDR3 nucleotides: TGCAGCGCCTTGTTACAGGGGGCGGGGAATCAGCCCCAGCATTTT. The encoded protein is CSALLQGAGNQPQHF.